This TCR beta chain comes out of a study of blood T cells in healthy people across ages. The CDR3 extends over 16 amino acids. Germline V gene sequence: CDR1 ENHRY, CDR2 SYGVKD. Losses at the gene ends were 4 bases for V and 3 bases for J; bases not matched to a gene: 10. Using a J-beta primer mix together with a sample-barcoded 5' primer, a second PCR was run for about 7 to 12 cycles. TCRdb itself ran the 5' RACE reads through MiXCR, one entry per CDR3 protein. The sample lists a few hundred thousand distinct CDR3 sequences, about 26% occurring once. These data were also filed under a second study, of T cells of mothers and their children.

The receptor was derived from a boy under 10 years old in good health. Input material: blood. This chain links TRBV10-3 with TRBJ2-7; 9 nucleotides match TRBD1. The chain's CDR3 is CAISGMQGQGVYEQYF. CDR3 in DNA: TGTGCCATCAGTGGGATGCAGGGACAGGGAGTCTACGAGCAGTACTTC.